A single sample is the source of the 17 T cell receptor beta chains below, sequenced in a study of shared clonotypes between healthy human individuals. Clones were sequenced by immunoSEQ multiplex PCR, and TCRdb holds only the in-frame ones, with some missing. The table lists roughly 2 million clones, 85% to 95% of them singletons. Sequences were obtained from naive CD4+ T cells sorted from blood. This sample's subset: CD45RA+ positively selected. The receptors originated from a man aged 18-30 years in good health.

The rearrangement joins TRBV4-1 to TRBJ2-5; 7 bases are shared with TRBD2. Germline CDR1 reads MGHRA; CDR2 reads YSYEKL. V lost 1 base, J lost 2 bases, and 13 bases stayed unmatched. The CDR3 sequence is 18 residues long. In DNA, the CDR3 is TGCGCCAGCAGCCAAGGTATTGTGATGAAGCGGGGACAAGAGACCCAGTACTTC. Its protein product is CASSQGIVMKRGQETQYF.

The V call is TRBV5-4, the J call TRBJ2-3; D gene ambiguous. CDR1 and CDR2 from the germline V gene are SGHNT and YYREEE (reference sequence). Between the trimmed V and J ends, which lost 0 bases and 6 bases, there was a span of 8 bases. The CDR3 covers 13 residues. The CDR3 sequence: CASSLAGWDTQYF. Written as DNA, the CDR3 is TGTGCCAGCAGCTTGGCCGGGTGGGATACGCAGTATTTT.

Details on this clone: Other nucleotide sequences in the sample specify the same CDR3. The chain joins TRBV6-5 to TRBJ2-2; no reliable D call. Trimming stripped 6 bases from V and 2 bases from J, with 4 bases between. Germline CDR1 and CDR2: MNHEY and SVGAGI. This CDR3 comprises 12 residues. In DNA, the CDR3 is TGTGCCAGCAGGGAAAACACCGGGGAGCTGTTTTTT. It is translated as CASRENTGELFF.

The V and J genes are TRBV11-2 and TRBJ1-3; 9 bases align to TRBD1. The CDR3 extends over 16 amino acids. V lost 5 bases and J lost 7; bases outside the gene matches: 12. CDR1 SGHAT and CDR2 FQNNGV come from the germline V gene. The CDR3 reads CASSDGTGTGWNTIYF. Written as DNA, the CDR3 is TGTGCCAGCAGCGACGGGACAGGGACGGGGTGGAACACCATATATTTT.

With regard to this clone: At one of its ends the junction is not consistent with the germline gene, which may arise from a read error. This sequence joins TRBV5-1 and TRBJ1-1, with D possibly matching TRBD1 (6 bases). CDR1 and CDR2 (germline): SGHRS, YFSETQ. The CDR3 has 14 amino acids. CDR3: CASSLDRANAEAFF. CDR3 sequence (DNA): TGCGCCAGCAGCTTGGACAGGGCGAACGCTGAAGCTTTCTTT. Filled out from reference TRBV5-1 and TRBJ1-1, the complete variable domain reads KAGVTQTPRYLIKTRGQQVTLSCSPISGHRSVSWYQQTPGQGLQFLFEYFSETQRNKGNFPGRFSGRQFSNSRSEMNVSTLELGDSALYLCASSLDRANAEAFFGQGTRLTVV.

CDR3 DNA sequence: TGTGCCAGCAGCGTCAGCTCTGGAAACACCATATATTTT. Its translation is CASSVSSGNTIYF. The rearrangement uses TRBV7-9 and TRBJ1-3; D not resolved. Between the trimmed V and J ends, which lost 5 bases and 0 bases, there was a span of 5 bases. This CDR3 has 13 amino acids. The germline V gene has CDR1 SEHNR and CDR2 FQNEAQ (reference sequence).

With regard to this clone: Other DNA sequences in this sample translate to the same CDR3. The rearrangement uses TRBV7-9 and TRBJ1-1; no clear D gene. Per the germline V gene, CDR1 is SEHNR and CDR2 is FQNEAQ (reference sequence). V lost 2 bases, J lost 3 bases, and 7 bases lay in between. CDR3 size: 13 residues. The CDR3 nucleotides read TGTGCCAGCAGCTTAACCGGGGACACTGAAGCTTTCTTT. Its translation: CASSLTGDTEAFF.

The J gene is TRBJ2-7, the V gene TRBV27; D gene ambiguous. V lost 0 bases and J 0 bases, leaving 6 bases between the germline ends. CDR1 MNHEY and CDR2 SMNVEV come from the germline V gene (reference sequence). The CDR3 runs to 14 residues. This CDR3 is CASSLSPSSYEQYF. DNA for the CDR3: TGTGCCAGCAGTTTATCGCCAAGCTCCTACGAGCAGTACTTC.

The gene calls are TRBV29-1 and TRBJ1-5; 7 nucleotides line up with TRBD1. J was trimmed by 7 bases and V by 5 bases; bases with no gene match: 5. The germline V gene has CDR1 SQVTM and CDR2 ANQGSEA. The length of the CDR3 is 12 residues. CDR3 protein: CSVKTGEQPQHF. In nucleotides, the CDR3 is TGCAGCGTTAAAACAGGGGAACAGCCCCAGCATTTT.

Here the CDR3 reads CASSSQVYNEQFF. For the CDR3, the DNA is TGCGCCAGCAGCTCCCAAGTTTACAATGAGCAGTTCTTC. The chain is built from TRBV5-1 and TRBJ2-1; D is unresolved. CDR1 is SGHRS and CDR2 is YFSETQ in the germline V gene. The length of the CDR3 is 13 residues. Trimming took off 3 bases at V and 4 bases at J, with 8 bases between the two ends.

The chain carries TRBV5-8 and TRBJ2-7; 10 positions agree with TRBD2. CDR1 and CDR2 from the germline V gene are SGHTS and YDEGEE. V was pared by 3 bases and J by 2 bases, with 8 bases of the junction left unmatched. The length of the CDR3 is 16 residues. The CDR3 region has the DNA TGTGCCAGCAGCTCTACCGGGACTAGCGTCCCCTACGAGCAGTACTTC. It is translated as CASSSTGTSVPYEQYF.

The count of this clone is one. This chain connects TRBV30 to TRBJ2-1; D might be TRBD1 (5 bases). Per the germline V gene, CDR1 is GTSNPN and CDR2 is SVGIG (reference sequence). Trimming left V 3 bases short and J 8 bases short, with 8 bases between. The CDR3 is made up of 11 amino acids. Written as DNA, the CDR3 is TGTGCCTGGAGAGGGGTCTATGAGCAGTTCTTC. The encoded protein is CAWRGVYEQFF.

The chain's CDR3 is CASSSLGGGSKRYEQYF. DNA for the CDR3: TGCGCCAGCAGCTCTCTGGGAGGAGGGAGTAAGCGCTACGAGCAGTACTTC. The chain combines TRBV5-1 with TRBJ2-7, with D possibly being TRBD2 (6 bases). The V end lost 3 bases, the J end lost 3 bases, and 22 bases lay between the germline ends. This CDR3 region has 17 residues. CDR1 and CDR2 from the germline V gene are SGHRS and YFSETQ. Filled out from reference TRBV5-1 and TRBJ2-7, the complete variable domain reads KAGVTQTPRYLIKTRGQQVTLSCSPISGHRSVSWYQQTPGQGLQFLFEYFSETQRNKGNFPGRFSGRQFSNSRSEMNVSTLELGDSALYLCASSSLGGGSKRYEQYFGPGTRLTVT.

The chain is built from TRBV4-3 and TRBJ2-1; D is ambiguous. Germline-derived CDR1 and CDR2 are LGHNA and YSLEER. The V and J ends lost 0 bases and 6 bases respectively, with 6 bases between them. The CDR3 loop spans 13 amino acids. CDR3 sequence reads: CASSQDRVNEQFF. The DNA for the CDR3 is TGCGCCAGCAGCCAAGATCGGGTCAATGAGCAGTTCTTC.

The chain joins TRBV25-1 to TRBJ2-5; D is perhaps TRBD1 (6 bases). From germline, CDR1 is MGHDK and CDR2 SYGVNS. The ends were cut back, 1 base at V and 4 bases at J, with 10 bases in the middle. The CDR3 runs to 14 residues. For the CDR3, the DNA is TGTGCCAGCAGTGAATTAGGGACAACAGAGACCCAGTACTTC. Protein: CASSELGTTETQYF.

The rearrangement uses TRBV2 and TRBJ2-1; no definite D call. Trimming removed 2 bases at V and 5 bases at J, with 10 bases between. Germline-derived CDR1 and CDR2 are SNHLY and FYNNEI. The CDR3 loop spans 14 amino acids. CDR3 in amino acids: CASSEPPMHNEQFF. CDR3 sequence (DNA): TGTGCCAGCAGTGAACCCCCGATGCACAATGAGCAGTTCTTC.

Remarks on this clone: Other DNA sequences in the same sample also yield this CDR3. The V gene is TRBV6-5, the J gene TRBJ1-4; a possible D gene is TRBD1 (6 bases). This CDR3 contains 12 residues. Germline V gene sequence: CDR1 MNHEY, CDR2 SVGAGI. The V end lost 6 bases, the J end lost 8 bases, and 10 bases lay between the germline ends. The CDR3: CASSRGREKLFF. The CDR3 DNA sequence: TGTGCCAGCAGCAGGGGTCGGGAAAAACTGTTTTTT.